This TCR beta chain was identified in a study of blood T cell repertoires in COVID-19. At the level of the study: The United States, Italy and Spain provided the acute and convalescent COVID-19 samples. Sample material is recorded as cDNA or gDNA derived from T cells, B-cell-depleted T cells, or PBMCs.

Study processing details: Estimation of nucleated cell counts was performed using reference gene primer amplification. The table came from immunoSEQ multiplex PCR; TCRdb's copy has only in-frame clones and leaves some out. V and J calls and clone size are those listed in that table; D and trimming were worked out from the DNA. The profile covers over 95,000 clones, with 75% to 90% appearing a single time and about 4.5% taken by the ten largest. The specimen was peripheral blood. The TCR was taken from a woman in her forties or fifties with acute or convalescent COVID-19.

Here the CDR3 reads CASSLLLSQPQHF. The DNA of the CDR3 is TGTGCCAGCAGTTTATTGCTGAGTCAGCCCCAGCATTTT. V usage is TRBV12-3 or TRBV12-4 and J usage is TRBJ1-5; no definite D call. Trimming stripped 2 bases from V and 6 bases from J, with 8 bases between. This CDR3 region has 13 residues.